The present entry profiles one T cell receptor beta chain with its context. The antigen is not known. Sequence data for DNA of cultured CD4+ T cells were generated by the Oncomine TCR Beta short-read assay. Each CDR3 protein gets one entry after TCRdb re-called the PCR reads with MiXCR. The sample has more than 20,000 distinct CDR3 sequences, 32% seen once. This specimen belongs to a study of vaccination and CD4 T cells after COVID-19. Study-level background: Two doses of either BNT162b2 or mRNA-1273 vaccine went to participants. Post-COVID samples were collected a median around 100 days following diagnosis, spanning 35 to 161. Each of the control cultures got a CEFX pool, an HIV-1 Nef pool, or no peptide.

This CDR3 region has 15 residues. The V end lost 5 bases, the J end lost 3 bases, and 16 bases lay between the germline ends. CDR1 is LNHDA, CDR2 SQIVND, per germline (reference sequence). As to time point: late sampling 161 to 241 days after vaccination in a few convalescent patients. Treatment indicated: approximately nine-day PBMC culture with coronavirus spike peptide pools or control peptides (ViraFEST assay). With about 10 days of culture completed, CD4+ T cells were isolated by negative selection. Sequencing used CD4+ T cells from blood, cultured in vitro, obtained about 7 months after SARS-CoV-2 vaccination. The chain carries TRBV19 and TRBJ2-5; possible D gene TRBD1, 6 bases. The TCR comes from a human donor who had recovered from COVID-19. CDR3 residues: CASSDVGTTEETQYF. CDR3 nucleotide sequence: TGTGCCAGTAGTGACGTTGGGACAACAGAAGAGACCCAGTACTTC.